A selection of T cell receptor beta chains follows, all from one sample in a study of T cells in Graves' hyperthyroidism and ophthalmopathy. One entry per CDR3 protein results from TCRdb running MiXCR on the multiplex PCR reads. The sample records about 500,000 distinct CDR3 sequences, approximately 15% being singletons. Sequencing input: blood. Every receptor here comes from a young woman with Graves' hyperthyroidism. CDR3s include the opening cysteine and the closing phenylalanine or tryptophan.

j_call,v_call,cdr3_aa
TRBJ1-3,TRBV7-9,CASSPHRVSASGNTIYF
TRBJ1-5,TRBV13,CASSLGGQGWQPQHF
TRBJ2-5,TRBV20-1,CSALSLETQYF
TRBJ2-7,TRBV5-6,CASSSSSSGRKYEQYF
TRBJ2-3,TRBV28,CASSRLAVYATDTQYF
TRBJ2-5,TRBV6-2/TRBV6-3,CASSPSKGATQYF
TRBJ2-1,TRBV11-2,CASSSRGRTGGNEQFF
TRBJ1-2,TRBV11-3,CASSLGIASYGYTF
TRBJ2-3,TRBV4-1,CASSQERGTGVNTQYF
TRBJ1-6,TRBV9,CASSELGNSPLHF
TRBJ2-1,TRBV27,CASSSVYRDEQFF
TRBJ2-1,TRBV6-1,CASREAGTSYNEQFF
TRBJ2-1,TRBV11-2,CASSRTTSYYNEQFF
TRBJ2-4,TRBV19,CASSRPGQGEGRRNIQYF
TRBJ2-1,TRBV7-9,CASSPGQVAYNEQFF
TRBJ2-7,TRBV20-1,CSARGELQSNYEQYF
TRBJ1-2,TRBV7-2,CATLLQGADYGYTF
TRBJ2-7,TRBV29-1,CSVEGQPHEQYF
TRBJ1-1,TRBV5-4,CASSLGVRMNTEAFF
TRBJ2-7,TRBV27,CASQRGPDSYEQYF
TRBJ2-3,TRBV6-9,CASSYMRAGGSDTQYF
TRBJ2-1,TRBV12-3/TRBV12-4,CASSPVSGPYNEQFF